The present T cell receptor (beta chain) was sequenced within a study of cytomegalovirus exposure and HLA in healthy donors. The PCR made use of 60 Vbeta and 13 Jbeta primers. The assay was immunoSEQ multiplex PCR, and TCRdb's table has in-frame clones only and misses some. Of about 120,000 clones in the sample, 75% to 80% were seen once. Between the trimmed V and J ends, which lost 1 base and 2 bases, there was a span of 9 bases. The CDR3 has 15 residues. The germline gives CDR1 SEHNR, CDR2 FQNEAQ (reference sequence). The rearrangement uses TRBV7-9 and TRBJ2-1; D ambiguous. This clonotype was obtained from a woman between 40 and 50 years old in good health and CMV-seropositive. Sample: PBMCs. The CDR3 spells CASSLGQAAYNEQFF. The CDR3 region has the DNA TGTGCCAGCAGCTTAGGGCAGGCCGCCTACAATGAGCAGTTCTTC. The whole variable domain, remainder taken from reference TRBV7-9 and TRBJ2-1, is DTGVSQNPRHKITKRGQNVTFRCDPISEHNRLYWYRQTLGQGPEFLTYFQNEAQLEKSRLLSDRFSAERPKGSFSTLEIQRTEQGDSAMYLCASSLGQAAYNEQFFGPGTRLTVL.